The source of this TCR beta chain is a study of blood T cell repertoires in COVID-19 (dated by TCRdb to 2019 to 2021). Regarding the study in general: The collaborator samples originated in the United States, Italy and Spain and spanned the acute and convalescent phases of COVID-19. The material from the prospective study consisted of cDNA or gDNA derived from T cells, B-cell-depleted T cells, or PBMCs. The dataset comprised deeply sampled blood TCRbeta repertoires from subjects exposed to, actively infected with, or recovered from COVID-19. The repertoires were released in a freely available public database meant as a resource for research on the immune response to SARS-CoV-2. Samples were obtained from the ongoing ImmuneRACE study (first 160 participants) and from 1,000 to 1,500 subjects provided by 6 global collaborators. Nearly every sample came with metadata listing a de-identified subject ID, COVID-19 status, age in years and sex. Where HLA class I and class II types were available, the types were taken from metadata supplied by the sample provider, not from assay-based typing.

Relative to germline, V is 4 bases shorter and J is 5 bases shorter, with 14 bases between their ends. Reading the germline V gene gives CDR1 MRHNA and CDR2 SNTAGT. From its cysteine to its phenylalanine, the CDR3 spans 14 amino acids. Of all the DNA, just the CDR3 is kept, 42 bases in frame from base 1. The research as a whole found: The quantity of clinical and demographic metadata differed by source and by participant and was supplied without curation.

In its sample, this clone was seen a few times. What this receptor recognizes is not known. There are no base qualities to consult, and no much larger clone falls within one base. TCRbeta CDR3 regions were amplified from genomic DNA using the immunoSEQ Assay, a bias-controlled multiplex PCR. In the original analysis: The number of nucleated cells in each sample was estimated by amplification of reference gene primers within the assay. Sequence reads were collapsed and filtered to measure the absolute abundance of every unique TCRbeta CDR3 rearrangement. For each sample, productive Simpson clonality was calculated as the square root of Simpson's diversity index across productive rearrangements. Drawn from immuneACCESS, this table holds only the in-frame rearrangements with V and J called that TCRdb kept. Clones are partly lost; checked studies trace under half to an unresolved V gene and leave the rest unexplained. V and J calls and clone size are copied from that table; D and trimming were computed from the DNA. Recorded for this sample are roughly 150,000 clones; roughly 91% of them occurred a single time. In total, the top ten clones hold less than 3% of the sample.

Collaborating institutions collected whole blood in K2EDTA tubes following their own protocols. For TCRbeta analysis, collaborators shipped samples in one of three forms: frozen whole blood, isolated PBMCs, or DNA extracted from either of those sample types. The sequence is built from TRBV6-4 and TRBJ1-2; the best D guess is TRBD1, with 6 bases matching. The sequencing sample was made of peripheral blood. This TCR was recovered from a man in his sixties with active or convalescent COVID-19. CDR3 loop: CASSAYKGEYGYTF. DNA sequence: TGTGCCAGCAGTGCCTACAAGGGGGAGTATGGCTACACCTTC.